This T cell receptor beta chain was profiled in a study of shared clonotypes between healthy human individuals. Germline V gene sequence: CDR1 LNHDA, CDR2 SQIVND (reference sequence). Trimming pared 5 bases from V and 5 bases from J, leaving 17 bases between. There are 15 residues in the CDR3. Without sorting, samples used some 84 million PBMCs for genomic DNA. At deep level, the assay was performed. The material for each subset, its genomic DNA, was split evenly across several immunoSEQ plates. The sequenced material, unsorted PBMC DNA, was run on ten immunoSEQ deep assay plates. Method: immunoSEQ multiplex PCR; TCRdb's copy keeps in-frame clones and lacks some. The table lists hundreds of thousands of clones, over 60% of them singletons.

Sequencing was performed on PBMCs. The chain recombines TRBV19 with TRBJ2-3; TRBD1 is a possible D gene (6 bases). The TCR comes from a woman aged 40 to 50 in good health. Some clones in this sample may be carry-over from other donors' samples. CDR3 residues: CASSPVGGGGDTQYF. The CDR3 region has the DNA TGTGCCAGTAGTCCCGTAGGGGGTGGGGGAGATACGCAGTATTTT. Full variable domain (missing parts from reference TRBV19 and TRBJ2-3): DGGITQSPKYLFRKEGQNVTLSCEQNLNHDAMYWYRQDPGQGLRLIYYSQIVNDFQKGDIAEGYSVSREKKESFPLTVTSAQKNPTAFYLCASSPVGGGGDTQYFGPGTRLTVL.